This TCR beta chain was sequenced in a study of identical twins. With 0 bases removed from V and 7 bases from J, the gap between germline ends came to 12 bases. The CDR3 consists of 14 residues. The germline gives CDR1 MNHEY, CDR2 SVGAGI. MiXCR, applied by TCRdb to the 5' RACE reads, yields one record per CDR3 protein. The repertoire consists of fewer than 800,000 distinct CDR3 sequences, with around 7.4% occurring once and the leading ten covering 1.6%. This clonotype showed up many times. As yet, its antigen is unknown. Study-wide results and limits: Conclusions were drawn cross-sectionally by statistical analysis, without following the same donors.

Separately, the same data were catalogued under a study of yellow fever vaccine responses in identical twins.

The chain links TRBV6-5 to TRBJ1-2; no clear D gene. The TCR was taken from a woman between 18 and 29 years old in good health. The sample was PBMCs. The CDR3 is CASSYSLGNGGYTF. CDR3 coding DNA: TGTGCCAGCAGTTACTCGCTCGGGAACGGTGGCTACACCTTC.